This T cell receptor (beta chain) was retrieved from a study of shared clonotypes between healthy human individuals. Positively selected for CCR7, the CD45RO-negative cells used as naive CD8 cells excluded terminally differentiated effector memory CD45RA+ cells. Each cell subset's genomic DNA was divided evenly among several immunoSEQ plates. Assay: immunoSEQ multiplex PCR; the TCRdb copy retains only in-frame clones and omits some. This sample has around 2,000,000 clones, with roughly 95% found just once. Regarding the study as a whole: Clonotype sharing across several donors was observed for around 4.8% of naive CD4 clonotypes.

On this clone: Its antigen is currently unknown.

Trimming cost V 2 bases and J 11 bases; bases outside gene matches: 10. Germline CDR1 and CDR2: PRHDT and FYEKMQ (reference sequence). This CDR3 has 15 amino acids. The sample consisted of naive CD8+ T cells sorted from blood. The chain is built from TRBV13 and TRBJ1-4, with 8 bases matching TRBD1. The source is a man younger than 35 in good health. CDR3 sequence (DNA): TGTGCCAGCAGCTTATTCGGGCTAGACAGGGGCAAACTGTTTTTT. This translates into CASSLFGLDRGKLFF.